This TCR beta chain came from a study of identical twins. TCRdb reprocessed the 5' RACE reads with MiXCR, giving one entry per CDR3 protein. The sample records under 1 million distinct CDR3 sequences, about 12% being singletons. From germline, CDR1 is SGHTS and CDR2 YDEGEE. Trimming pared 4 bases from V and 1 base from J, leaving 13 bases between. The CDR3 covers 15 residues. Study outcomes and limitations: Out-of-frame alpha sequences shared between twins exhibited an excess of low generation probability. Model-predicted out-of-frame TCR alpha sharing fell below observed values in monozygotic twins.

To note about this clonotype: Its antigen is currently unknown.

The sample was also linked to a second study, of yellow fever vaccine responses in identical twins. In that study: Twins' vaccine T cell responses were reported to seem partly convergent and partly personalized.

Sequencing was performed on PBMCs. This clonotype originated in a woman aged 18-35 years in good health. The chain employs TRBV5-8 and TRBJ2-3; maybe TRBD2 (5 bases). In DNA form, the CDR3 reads TGTGCCAGCAGCCCGGTGGCCGGGGGCACAGATACGCAGTATTTT. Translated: CASSPVAGGTDTQYF.